Sequencing of this TCR beta chain was carried out in a study of OX40 agonist ivuxolimab in advanced cancers. General notes on the study: Ivuxolimab was an agonistic, fully human IgG2 monoclonal antibody directed against OX40 (CD134), a costimulatory receptor. Intravenous ivuxolimab was administered to patients every 2 weeks at six dose levels: 0.01, 0.1, 0.3, 1.5, 3 and 10 mg/kg. Among the approximately 54 dose-escalation patients, 19 had hepatocellular carcinoma, approximately 15 melanoma, 9 renal cell carcinoma and 9 head and neck cancer. In the dose-escalation cohort, 82.7% of patients were male, and the mean age was approximately 64 years, with a range of roughly 20 to 80. Patients were allowed to have had prior anti-PD-1, anti-PD-L1 or anti-CTLA-4 therapy, and 40% of the dose-escalation patients had been treated with checkpoint inhibitors. Partial responses were achieved by three dose-escalation patients, of whom one had hepatocellular carcinoma and two had cutaneous melanoma. The purpose of peripheral TCRbeta sequencing was to test whether ivuxolimab changed TCR sequence diversity and led to clonal T-cell expansion. The paper covers the monotherapy dose-escalation part of the phase I ivuxolimab trial, which included N = 52 patients.

The junction shows trimming of 0 bases on V and 0 bases on J, plus 7 bases between the germline ends. For CDR1 and CDR2, the germline V gene lists SGHTS and YDEGEE. The CDR3, cysteine through phenylalanine, is 15 amino acids long. The entry retains the CDR3 DNA only, 45 bases that are in frame from base 1. Overall results and qualifications from the work: At doses from 0.1 to 3.0 mg/kg, clonal expansion was seen in both CD4+ and CD8+ blood T cells between baseline and week 6. In the 0.1-3.0 mg/kg groups, partial responders were among the patients with the lowest normalized peripheral clonal expansion, particularly in CD8+ T cells. Which antigens the clonally expanded peripheral T cells were specific for was not determined. On average, CD8+ T cells showed more expanded clones than CD4+ T cells after ivuxolimab. Low levels of normalized T-cell clonal expansion were also seen in some patients who did not respond.

For sequencing of the TCRbeta CDR3 region, genomic DNA was extracted from the sorted cells. The immunoSEQ Assay was used to sequence the TCRbeta CDR3 regions. TCRdb obtained this table from immuneACCESS and retained in-frame rearrangements with V and J assigned. These tables miss some clones; where compared with another copy, unresolved V genes account for less than half of the shortfall, and the remainder is unexplained. In this sample the table shows roughly 11,000 clones, roughly 77% of which occur a single time. Of the sample, around 15% is held by the ten largest clones. To note about this clone: Its recognized antigen is unknown. Within one base of it there is no much larger clone, and no base qualities were kept.

The trial excluded patients who had a history of autoimmune disease or who were on systemic immunosuppression. Peripheral blood for TCR sequencing was drawn from every dose cohort at baseline, at cycle 4 day 1 and at cycle 7 day 1. The samples were taken from a phase I, first-in-human, multicenter, open-label dose-escalation trial of ivuxolimab. Adults with locally advanced or metastatic melanoma, renal cell, hepatocellular, or head and neck squamous cell carcinoma were enrolled in the trial. Before TCR sequencing, CD4+ T cells and CD8+ T cells were sorted from peripheral blood as separate populations.

This clonotype originated in an adult with an advanced solid tumor such as melanoma, head and neck, liver or kidney cancer. This material consisted of CD4+ or CD8+ T cells sorted from blood, taken in a trial of the OX40 agonist ivuxolimab. The chain is made from TRBV5-8 and TRBJ1-3; there is no confident call for the D gene. The sequenced DNA: TGTGCCAGCAGCTTGGAGGTATTCTCTGGAAACACCATATATTTT. The resulting protein is CASSLEVFSGNTIYF.